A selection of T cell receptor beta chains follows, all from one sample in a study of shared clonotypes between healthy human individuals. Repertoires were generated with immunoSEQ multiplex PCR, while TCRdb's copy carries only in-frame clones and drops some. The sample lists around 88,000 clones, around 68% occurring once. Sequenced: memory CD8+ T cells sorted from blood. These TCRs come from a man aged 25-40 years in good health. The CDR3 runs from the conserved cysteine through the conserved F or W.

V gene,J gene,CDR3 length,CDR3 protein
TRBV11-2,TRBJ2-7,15,CASSLVSGSLVEQYF
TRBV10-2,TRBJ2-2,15,CASSEWAGNTGELFF
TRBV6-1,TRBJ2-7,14,CASNPGPTPSEQYF
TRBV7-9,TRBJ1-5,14,CASSPGGSNQPQHF
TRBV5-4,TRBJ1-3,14,CASSMTGAGNTIYF
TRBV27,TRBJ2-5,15,CASSPWTGGGETQYF
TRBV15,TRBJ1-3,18,CATSRDRGQGAWGNTIYF
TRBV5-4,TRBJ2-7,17,CASSGGLAGGALDEQYF
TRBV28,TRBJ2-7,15,CASNRLRAGGDEQYF
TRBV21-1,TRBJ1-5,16,CASSKYRLRCNQPQHF
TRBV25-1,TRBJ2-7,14,CASSGAGRSYEQYF
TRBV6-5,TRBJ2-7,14,CASRQDRGPYEQYF
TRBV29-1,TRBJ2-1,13,CSVASGRANEQFF
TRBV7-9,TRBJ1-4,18,CASSSTVWEASWGEKLFF
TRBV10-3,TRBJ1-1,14,CAIRMDRGMAEAFF
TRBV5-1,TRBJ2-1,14,CASSLGETYNEQFF
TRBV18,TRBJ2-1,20,CASRNRSGTNFKSSYNEQFF
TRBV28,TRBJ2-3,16,CASSRRSGGGADTQYF
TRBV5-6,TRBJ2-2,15,CASSPGQGNTGELFF
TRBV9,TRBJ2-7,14,CASSLGREGGKQYF
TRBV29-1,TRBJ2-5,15,CSVEDRQGMGETQYF
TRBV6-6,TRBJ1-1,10,CASSYLEAFF
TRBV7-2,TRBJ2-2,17,CASSPFPTEPNTGELFF
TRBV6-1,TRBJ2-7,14,CASSLATSSYEQYF
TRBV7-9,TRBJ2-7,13,CASSDPRGHEQYF
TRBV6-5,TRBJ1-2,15,CASSYGGGLLDGYTF
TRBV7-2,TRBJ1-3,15,CASSLAPGFGNTIYF
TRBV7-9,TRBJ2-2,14,CASSEPSGPGELFF
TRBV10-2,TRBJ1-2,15,CASSQSSTGYYGYTF
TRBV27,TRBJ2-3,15,CASSLSSGGADTQYF
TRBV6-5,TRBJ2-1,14,CASTYYVGGNEQFF
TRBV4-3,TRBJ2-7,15,CASSLRAGTNYEQYF
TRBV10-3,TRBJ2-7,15,CAISETAGTSYEQYF
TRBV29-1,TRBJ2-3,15,CSVEAGTVRTDTQYF
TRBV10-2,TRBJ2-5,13,CAARGRGQETQYF
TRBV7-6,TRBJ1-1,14,CASSLDFGGTEAFF
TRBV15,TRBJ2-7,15,CATSRPGQGAREQYF
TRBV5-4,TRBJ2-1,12,CASSFGGNEQFF
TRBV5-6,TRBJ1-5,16,CASSRLNTGANQPQHF
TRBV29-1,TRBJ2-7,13,CSVEEEDSYEQYF
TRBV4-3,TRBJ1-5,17,CASSQVGRKTGGQPQHF
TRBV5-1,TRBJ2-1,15,CASSLVLAQTNEQFF